Shown below are 23 T cell receptor beta chains from a single sample sequenced in a study of blood T cell repertoires in COVID-19. The method was immunoSEQ multiplex PCR; TCRdb's version includes in-frame clones alone and lacks a portion of them. The data contain roughly 250,000 clones, 85% of them singletons. The specimen was peripheral blood. The source of these receptors is a middle-aged man with acute or convalescent COVID-19.

The chain recombines TRBV27 with TRBJ1-5; no clear D. The CDR3 length is 15 residues. V lost 2 bases to trimming and J lost 2 bases, with 10 bases between them. Germline V gives CDR1 MNHEY, CDR2 SMNVEV (reference sequence). As DNA, the CDR3 is TGTGCCAGCAGTTTAACTCAGGTGGGCAATCAGCCCCAGCATTTT. As protein: CASSLTQVGNQPQHF.

This clone was seen just once. J is TRBJ1-2 and V is TRBV30; 7 nucleotides align to TRBD1. The CDR3 loop spans 16 amino acids. Per germline, CDR1 GTSNPN and CDR2 SVGIG (reference sequence). CDR3 in amino acids: CASGVGPLQQGGGYTF. In DNA form, the CDR3 reads TGTGCTAGTGGAGTTGGCCCATTACAGCAGGGGGGTGGCTACACCTTC.

This clone was recorded only once. The V gene is TRBV5-4, the J gene TRBJ1-2; D is possibly TRBD1 (5 bases). This CDR3 region has 15 residues. V lost 5 bases and J lost 6, with 20 bases in between. The germline CDR1 and CDR2 sequences are SGHNT and YYREEE (reference sequence). DNA of the CDR3: TGTGCCAGCAGTCCCAGGTGGGGGGAAAGGAATGGCTACACCTTC. Amino acids: CASSPRWGERNGYTF.

V usage is TRBV7-8 and J usage is TRBJ1-1; 8 bases align to TRBD1. CDR1 is SGHVS, CDR2 FQNEAQ, per germline. CDR3 size: 16 residues. V was pared by 8 bases and J by 2 bases, with 13 bases of the junction left unmatched. Here the CDR3 reads CASHHLEAGGNTEAFF. CDR3 nucleotides: TGTGCCAGCCATCACCTCGAGGCAGGGGGCAACACTGAAGCTTTCTTT.

This sequence joins TRBV6-5 and TRBJ2-2; tentative D call: TRBD2 (7 bases). The germline CDR1 and CDR2 sequences are MNHEY and SVGAGI. With 11 bases removed from V and 5 bases from J, the gap between germline ends came to 15 bases. This CDR3 comprises 13 residues. The chain's CDR3 is CAAGAGGTGELFF. CDR3 nucleotide sequence: TGTGCCGCAGGGGCCGGGGGGACCGGGGAGCTGTTTTTT.

The chain carries TRBV24-1 and TRBJ1-5; D gene uncertain. CDR1 is KGHDR, CDR2 SFDVKD, per germline. The V end was cut by 3 bases, the J end by 0 bases, with 11 bases between. The CDR3 runs 16 residues. CDR3 in amino acids: CATSDSHFDSNQPQHF. The CDR3 nucleotides read TGTGCCACCAGTGATAGTCACTTCGATAGCAATCAGCCCCAGCATTTT.

V gene TRBV5-5 combines with J gene TRBJ2-1; 11 positions match TRBD2. From germline, CDR1 is SGHKS and CDR2 YYEKEE (reference sequence). The J segment lost 7 bases and the V segment lost 1 base, leaving 4 bases of the junction unmatched. CDR3 length equals 15 residues. The CDR3: CASSLLAGGANEQFF. The CDR3 region has the DNA TGTGCCAGCAGCTTGTTAGCGGGGGGGGCGAATGAGCAGTTCTTC. The full variable domain, completed using reference TRBV5-5 and TRBJ2-1, is DAGVTQSPTHLIKTRGQQVTLRCSPISGHKSVSWYQQVLGQGPQFIFQYYEKEERGRGNFPDRFSARQFPNYSSELNVNALLLGDSALYLCASSLLAGGANEQFFGPGTRLTVL.

J is TRBJ2-4 and V is TRBV19, with 8 bases aligning to TRBD2. Germline trimming cut 5 bases from V and 3 bases from J; bases unmatched to any gene: 12. Germline assignment: CDR1 LNHDA and CDR2 SQIVND (reference sequence). This CDR3 has 17 residues. Here the CDR3 reads CASSPSDGGAGKNIQYF. CDR3 DNA: TGTGCCAGTAGTCCATCAGACGGGGGGGCTGGCAAAAACATTCAGTACTTC.

The chain combines TRBV9 with TRBJ1-3; D not resolved. CDR1 and CDR2 from the germline V gene are SGDLS and YYNGEE. The germline V and J ends were trimmed by 0 bases and 0 bases, with 7 bases remaining between them. The CDR3 loop spans 15 amino acids. This chain's CDR3 is CASSVEGLSGNTIYF. As DNA, the CDR3 is TGTGCCAGCAGCGTAGAAGGACTCTCTGGAAACACCATATATTTT.

The chain is built from TRBV18 and TRBJ1-2; tentatively, D is TRBD1 (5 bases). The CDR3 has 14 residues. Germline CDR1 KGHSH, CDR2 LQKENI. V lost 6 bases and J lost 7, with 18 bases in between. This chain's CDR3 is CASSPDIGSRGYTF. The CDR3 DNA reads TGTGCCAGCTCCCCGGACATAGGAAGCCGTGGCTACACCTTC.

V gene TRBV11-2 combines with J gene TRBJ1-5; D remains ambiguous. V shed 1 base and J shed 6 bases, with 10 bases lying between them. The V gene's germline CDR1 is SGHAT and CDR2 FQNNGV. The CDR3 loop spans 14 amino acids. The CDR3 reads CASSLVSGGQPQHF. DNA for the CDR3: TGTGCCAGCAGCTTAGTGTCTGGAGGTCAGCCCCAGCATTTT.

V usage is TRBV19 and J usage is TRBJ1-5; 9 bases line up with TRBD1. CDR1 is LNHDA, CDR2 SQIVND, per germline (reference sequence). The CDR3 spans 15 residues. V trimming: 8 bases; J trimming: 1 base; junction bases outside the gene matches: 6. The CDR3 here is CASYPGTGSNQPQHF. CDR3 sequence (DNA): TGTGCCAGTTACCCCGGGACAGGGAGCAATCAGCCCCAGCATTTT.

The chain has TRBV11-2 and TRBJ1-4; the D gene is possibly TRBD1 (6 bases). The ends were cut back, 3 bases at V and 7 bases at J, with 12 bases in the middle. This CDR3 is 14 amino acids long. Looked up from germline, CDR1 is SGHAT and CDR2 is FQNNGV. CDR3 in amino acids: CASSFRGGSEKLFF. The CDR3 DNA is TGTGCCAGCAGCTTCAGGGGTGGGAGTGAAAAACTGTTTTTT.

The gene calls are TRBV3-1 (or the pseudogene TRBV3-2) and TRBJ2-3; 8 bases line up with TRBD2. This CDR3 comprises 16 residues. The ends lost 4 bases at V and 6 bases at J; junction bases unmatched: 12. Germline-derived CDR1 and CDR2 are LGHDT and YNNKEL (reference sequence). CDR3 sequence: CASSPLGGGYKDTQYF. CDR3 in DNA: TGTGCCAGCAGCCCGTTAGGCGGGGGGTATAAGGATACGCAGTATTTT.

The chain carries TRBV19 and TRBJ2-1; TRBD2 agrees at 11 bases. CDR1 is LNHDA and CDR2 is SQIVND in the germline V gene (reference sequence). V was clipped by 3 bases and J by 9 bases; unmatched bases: 7. The CDR3 is 15 amino acids. CDR3 nucleotide sequence: TGTGCCAGTAGTATCATACTAGCGGGGGTCGGTGAGCAGTTCTTC. It specifies CASSIILAGVGEQFF.

This clone was seen just once. The chain employs TRBV27 and TRBJ1-1; 9 bases agree with TRBD1. The CDR3 sequence is 14 residues long. V lost 7 bases and J lost 4; bases outside the gene matches: 7. Germline CDR1 reads MNHEY; CDR2 reads SMNVEV (reference sequence). The chain's CDR3 is CASKLMTGGTEAFF. The CDR3 DNA sequence: TGTGCCAGCAAATTAATGACAGGGGGCACTGAAGCTTTCTTT.

V is TRBV5-4 and J is TRBJ2-3; D is unresolved. The CDR3 sequence is 15 residues long. Germline V lookup: CDR1 SGHNT, CDR2 YYREEE (reference sequence). Between the trimmed V and J ends, which lost 7 bases and 2 bases, there was a span of 17 bases. As DNA, the CDR3 is TGTGCCAGCCATGACTTTCTGGTGAACACAGATACGCAGTATTTT. Amino acids: CASHDFLVNTDTQYF.

The chain links TRBV6-5 to TRBJ2-3; 10 nucleotides align to TRBD2. CDR3 length: 16 residues. Trimming cost V 4 bases and J 5 bases; bases outside gene matches: 9. Per germline, CDR1 MNHEY and CDR2 SVGAGI. The CDR3 is CASSSSSGGRVDTQYF. In DNA form, the CDR3 reads TGTGCCAGCAGTTCATCTAGCGGGGGCAGGGTAGATACGCAGTATTTT.

J is TRBJ2-5 and V is TRBV30, with 7 bases identical to TRBD2. This CDR3 contains 15 residues. The ends lost 4 bases at V and 1 base at J; junction bases unmatched: 9. Per germline, CDR1 GTSNPN and CDR2 SVGIG (reference sequence). DNA of the CDR3: TGTGCCTGGAATAAGTATCCGGGGGGCCAAGAGACCCAGTACTTC. Protein: CAWNKYPGGQETQYF.

On this clone itself: Additional DNA sequences in this sample encode the identical CDR3. The chain recombines TRBV18 with TRBJ1-5; 7 positions agree with TRBD1. The V segment lost 6 bases and the J segment 2 bases; nucleotides outside the gene matches: 4. Germline V CDR1 and CDR2: KGHSH, LQKENI. This CDR3 comprises 14 residues. In DNA, the CDR3 is TGTGCCAGCTCCCCAGGGACAGGCAATCAGCCCCAGCATTTT. Protein: CASSPGTGNQPQHF.

The CDR3 sequence: CASSPLGHSTDTQYF. CDR3 in DNA: TGCGCCAGCAGCCCCCTGGGACATAGCACAGATACGCAGTATTTT. The chain carries TRBV5-1 and TRBJ2-3, with TRBD1 as a possible D gene (6 bases). The V gene's germline CDR1 is SGHRS and CDR2 YFSETQ. CDR3 length: 15 residues. V was clipped by 4 bases and J by 0 bases, with 12 bases between them.

The chain recombines TRBV6-1 with TRBJ1-2, with D unresolved. V lost 3 bases, J lost 5 bases, and 13 bases lay in between. The CDR3 has 14 residues. Per germline, CDR1 MNHNS and CDR2 SASEGT. In DNA, the CDR3 is TGTGCCAGCAGTGAGATCCCAGGCCCGTATGGCTACACCTTC. Protein: CASSEIPGPYGYTF.

The chain links TRBV2 to TRBJ2-7; TRBD1 is a possible D gene (6 bases). Germline V gene sequence: CDR1 SNHLY, CDR2 FYNNEI. Deletions cut 8 bases from V and 3 bases from J, with 11 bases between. The CDR3 loop spans 12 amino acids. The CDR3 DNA reads TGTGCCAGCGCCCAGGGGATCTACGAGCAGTACTTC. Translation: CASAQGIYEQYF. The full variable domain, completed using reference TRBV2 and TRBJ2-7, is EPEVTQTPSHQVTQMGQEVILRCVPISNHLYFYWYRQILGQKVEFLVSFYNNEISEKSEIFDDQFSVERPDGSNFTLKIRSTKLEDSAMYFCASAQGIYEQYFGPGTRLTVT.